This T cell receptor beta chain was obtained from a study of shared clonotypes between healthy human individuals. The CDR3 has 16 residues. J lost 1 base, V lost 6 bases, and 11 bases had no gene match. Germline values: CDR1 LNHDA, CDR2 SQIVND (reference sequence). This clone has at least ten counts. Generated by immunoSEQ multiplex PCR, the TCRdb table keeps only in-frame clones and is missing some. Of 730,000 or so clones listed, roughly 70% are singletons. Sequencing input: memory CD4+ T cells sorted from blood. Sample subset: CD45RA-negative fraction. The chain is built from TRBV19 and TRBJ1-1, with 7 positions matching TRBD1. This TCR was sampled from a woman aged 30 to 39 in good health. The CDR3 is CASREPSRGRNTEAFF. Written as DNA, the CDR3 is TGTGCCAGTAGAGAACCCTCTAGGGGGCGGAACACTGAAGCTTTCTTT.